These T cell receptor beta chains were read from a single sample in a study of identifying expanded T cells in peripheral blood. The repertoire was sequenced with immunoSEQ multiplex PCR; TCRdb's copy has only in-frame clones and lacks some. The sample holds about 90,000 clones, roughly 86% seen once. Sequenced: blood. Receptors originate from a person aged 18 to 70 in good health. The CDR3 runs from the conserved cysteine through the conserved F or W. The D gene is left open where the match is weak. Only part of the rows carry a size: once, few, many, or a class if the clone is expanded.

d_gene: TRBD2; j_gene: TRBJ2-1; v_gene: TRBV5-1; abundance: -; len: 16; CDR3aa: CASSRFAGGGYNEQFF; CDR3nt: TGCGCCAGCAGTCGGTTTGCGGGAGGGGGTTACAATGAGCAGTTCTTC
d_gene: TRBD1; j_gene: TRBJ1-2; v_gene: TRBV9; abundance: -; len: 14; CDR3aa: CASSETGAGYGYTF; CDR3nt: TGTGCCAGCAGCGAAACAGGGGCTGGGTATGGCTACACCTTC
d_gene: -; j_gene: TRBJ2-7; v_gene: TRBV6-5; abundance: -; len: 16; CDR3aa: CASSYSAEGFGYEQYF; CDR3nt: TGTGCCAGCAGTTACTCGGCCGAGGGGTTTGGCTACGAGCAGTACTTC
d_gene: -; j_gene: TRBJ2-3; v_gene: TRBV7-3; abundance: -; len: 13; CDR3aa: CASSLNGGDTQYF; CDR3nt: TGTGCCAGCAGCTTAAATGGGGGAGATACGCAGTATTTT
d_gene: -; j_gene: TRBJ2-1; v_gene: TRBV6-5; abundance: -; len: 12; CDR3aa: CASSYTGFEQFF; CDR3nt: TGTGCCAGCAGTTACACAGGGTTTGAGCAGTTCTTC
d_gene: -; j_gene: TRBJ1-4; v_gene: TRBV5-1; abundance: -; len: 21; CDR3aa: CASSPRTRGRVFGTTNEKLFF; CDR3nt: TGCGCCAGCAGCCCACGGACCAGGGGCAGGGTCTTTGGGACAACTAATGAAAAACTGTTTTTT
d_gene: -; j_gene: TRBJ2-2; v_gene: TRBV7-9; abundance: -; len: 16; CDR3aa: CASSSLPGDNTGELFF; CDR3nt: TGTGCCAGCAGCTCCCTACCCGGGGACAACACCGGGGAGCTGTTTTTT
d_gene: TRBD2; j_gene: TRBJ2-5; v_gene: TRBV27; abundance: -; len: 15; CDR3aa: CASSASGGDLETQYF; CDR3nt: TGTGCCAGCAGTGCTAGCGGGGGGGATTTAGAGACCCAGTACTTC
d_gene: -; j_gene: TRBJ1-1; v_gene: TRBV27; abundance: -; len: 13; CDR3aa: CASSSRWGTEAFF; CDR3nt: TGTGCCAGCAGTTCCCGTTGGGGCACTGAAGCTTTCTTT
d_gene: TRBD2; j_gene: TRBJ2-3; v_gene: TRBV28; abundance: -; len: 16; CDR3aa: CASSLGAGVPTDTQYF; CDR3nt: TGTGCCAGCAGTTTAGGGGCGGGAGTCCCGACAGATACGCAGTATTTT
d_gene: TRBD1; j_gene: TRBJ1-4; v_gene: TRBV4-2; abundance: -; len: 16; CDR3aa: CASSQDRTGGIEKLFF; CDR3nt: TGTGCCAGCAGCCAAGATAGGACAGGGGGTATTGAAAAACTGTTTTTT
d_gene: TRBD1; j_gene: TRBJ1-5; v_gene: TRBV4-1; abundance: -; len: 20; CDR3aa: CASSQVRWTGGPNSNQPQHF; CDR3nt: TGCGCCAGCAGCCAAGTTCGGTGGACAGGGGGTCCCAATAGCAATCAGCCCCAGCATTTT
d_gene: -; j_gene: TRBJ1-2; v_gene: TRBV6-5; abundance: once; len: 14; CDR3aa: CASSYSPRVYGYTF; CDR3nt: TGTGCCAGCAGTTACTCCCCCAGGGTATACGGCTACACCTTC
d_gene: -; j_gene: TRBJ1-1; v_gene: TRBV30; abundance: -; len: 14; CDR3aa: CAWSDPSGYTEAFF; CDR3nt: TGTGCCTGGAGTGACCCCTCAGGGTACACTGAAGCTTTCTTT
d_gene: -; j_gene: TRBJ1-4; v_gene: TRBV2; abundance: -; len: 15; CDR3aa: CASSGAEGDFEKLFF; CDR3nt: TGTGCCAGCAGTGGAGCGGAAGGGGATTTCGAAAAACTGTTTTTT
d_gene: TRBD1; j_gene: TRBJ1-6; v_gene: TRBV4-2; abundance: -; len: 17; CDR3aa: CASSQVTGGSGNSPLHF; CDR3nt: TGTGCCAGCAGCCAAGTAACAGGGGGAAGTGGGAATTCACCCCTCCACTTT